Below are 18 T cell receptor beta chains sequenced from a single sample in a study of blood T cell repertoires in COVID-19. TCRdb's table, derived via immunoSEQ multiplex PCR, lists solely in-frame clones and lacks some. The sample lists some 220,000 clones, around 85% occurring once. Sequencing was carried out using PBMCs or T cells enriched from blood (not recorded which). Every receptor here comes from a woman in her 50s in a cohort exposed to, infected with or recovered from COVID-19 (not recorded which).

The chain uses TRBV5-4 and TRBJ2-5, with TRBD2 matching over 7 bases. The CDR3 length is 16 residues. CDR1 and CDR2 (germline): SGHNT, YYREEE (reference sequence). Unmatched junction bases numbered 11, after V lost 4 bases and J lost 2 bases. The chain's CDR3 is CASSDQRAGRQETQYF. Here the CDR3 DNA reads TGTGCCAGCAGCGATCAAAGGGCCGGGAGGCAAGAGACCCAGTACTTC.

This clone was recorded only once. The chain employs TRBV27 and TRBJ1-4, with TRBD1 matching over 9 bases. There are 16 residues in the CDR3. Trimming at V came to 4 bases and at J to 2 bases, leaving 5 bases not matched to a gene. CDR1 MNHEY and CDR2 SMNVEV come from the germline V gene (reference sequence). This CDR3 reads CASSYRGRGTNEKLFF. The CDR3 DNA sequence: TGTGCCAGCAGTTACAGGGGGCGGGGTACTAATGAAAAACTGTTTTTT. Using reference TRBV27 and TRBJ1-4 for the parts outside the CDR3, the full variable domain is EAQVTQNPRYLITVTGKKLTVTCSQNMNHEYMSWYRQDPGLGLRQIYYSMNVEVTDKGDVPEGYKVSRKEKRNFPLILESPSPNQTSLYFCASSYRGRGTNEKLFFGSGTQLSVL.

This sequence joins TRBV5-1 and TRBJ2-7, with D perhaps TRBD1 (5 bases). The CDR3 loop spans 15 amino acids. CDR1 SGHRS and CDR2 YFSETQ come from the germline V gene. Trimming cost V 0 bases and J 3 bases, with 13 bases left between them. The CDR3 protein is CASSLGQPGGYEQYF. CDR3 bases: TGCGCCAGCAGCTTGGGACAGCCCGGCGGCTACGAGCAGTACTTC.

This clone was seen a handful of times. V gene TRBV6-2 or TRBV6-3 combines with J gene TRBJ2-3, with TRBD2 identical over 8 bases. Germline trimming cut 5 bases from V and 6 bases from J; bases unmatched to any gene: 13. Germline assignment: CDR1 MNHEY and CDR2 SVGEGT. There are 16 residues in the CDR3. The CDR3, as DNA: TGTGCCAGCAGTCTACTGACGGGGGGGTTGGTGGATACGCAGTATTTT. Translation: CASSLLTGGLVDTQYF.

This chain connects TRBV5-1 to TRBJ2-7; 7 bases align to TRBD2. Germline CDR1 reads SGHRS; CDR2 reads YFSETQ. The CDR3 spans 16 residues. Trimming removed 4 bases from V and 3 bases from J; junction bases left unmatched: 13. CDR3 protein: CASSIASSGDLYEQYF. CDR3 DNA sequence: TGCGCCAGCAGCATCGCCTCTAGCGGTGATCTCTACGAGCAGTACTTC.

This clone has more than one count but fewer than ten. The chain combines TRBV7-6 with TRBJ1-2; 9 positions match TRBD1. The CDR3 spans 15 residues. Germline trimming cut 5 bases from V and 4 bases from J; bases unmatched to any gene: 8. CDR1 is SGHVS, CDR2 FNYEAQ, per germline. The CDR3 DNA follows: TGTGCCAGCAGCCAAGGGACAGGGAGCGTCTATGGCTACACCTTC. Translated: CASSQGTGSVYGYTF.

The chain joins TRBV6-5 to TRBJ1-1; D perhaps matches TRBD1 (5 bases). The V end was cut by 5 bases, the J end by 7 bases, with 14 bases between. CDR3 size: 13 residues. Germline V lookup: CDR1 MNHEY, CDR2 SVGAGI. CDR3 sequence reads: CASSNEGQIEAFF. In nucleotides, the CDR3 is TGTGCCAGCAGTAACGAAGGACAAATTGAAGCTTTCTTT.

V is TRBV19 and J is TRBJ2-1; D is uncertain. V was pared by 1 base and J by 9 bases, with 7 bases between. The germline CDR1 and CDR2 sequences are LNHDA and SQIVND (reference sequence). The CDR3 runs 12 residues. In nucleotides, the CDR3 is TGTGCCAGTAGTATAGCGTCGGGTGAGCAGTTCTTC. Amino acids: CASSIASGEQFF.

CDR3 nucleotide sequence: TGTGCCAGCAGCTCAATACGACAGGGAACCCTTTACAATGAGCAGTTCTTC. Protein product: CASSSIRQGTLYNEQFF. The rearrangement joins TRBV11-2 to TRBJ2-1; TRBD1 matches at 7 bases. Germline V CDR1 and CDR2: SGHAT, FQNNGV. V was pared by 4 bases and J by 4 bases, with 13 bases of the junction left unmatched. The CDR3 sequence is 17 residues long.

The genes are TRBV9 and TRBJ1-1, with unresolved D. Germline V CDR1 and CDR2: SGDLS, YYNGEE. Deletions cut 1 base from V and 2 bases from J, with 12 bases between. This CDR3 comprises 15 residues. The CDR3, as DNA: TGTGCCAGCAGCGTAACTGCGGCAGCAAACACTGAAGCTTTCTTT. Translation: CASSVTAAANTEAFF.

The V and J genes are TRBV29-1 and TRBJ1-2; D perhaps matches TRBD1 (6 bases). Germline V gives CDR1 SQVTM, CDR2 ANQGSEA. The CDR3 sequence is 13 residues long. V lost 6 bases and J lost 0, with 11 bases in between. DNA of the CDR3: TGCAGCGTGTGGACAGTTACTAACTATGGCTACACCTTC. It translates to CSVWTVTNYGYTF.

This chain uses TRBV27 with TRBJ1-5, with D unclear. V lost 6 bases to trimming and J lost 4 bases, with 19 bases between them. CDR3 length: 16 residues. From germline, CDR1 is MNHEY and CDR2 SMNVEV (reference sequence). Here the CDR3 reads CASRPRPQVPNQPQHF. The CDR3, as DNA: TGTGCCAGCAGGCCGCGTCCGCAAGTTCCAAATCAGCCCCAGCATTTT.

The chain employs TRBV6-2 or TRBV6-3 and TRBJ1-1, with D possibly matching TRBD1 (5 bases). The CDR3 consists of 12 residues. The ends were cut back, 5 bases at V and 6 bases at J, with 10 bases in the middle. Looked up from germline, CDR1 is MNHEY and CDR2 is SVGEGT. The CDR3 sequence is CASSQGPPEAFF. CDR3 DNA sequence: TGTGCCAGCAGTCAGGGTCCTCCTGAAGCTTTCTTT.

The rearrangement joins TRBV4-2 to TRBJ1-6, with D possibly TRBD1 on 5 matching bases. The CDR3 consists of 16 residues. CDR1 LGHNA and CDR2 YNFKEQ come from the germline V gene. V was shortened by 3 bases and J by 0 bases, with 9 bases between the two germline ends. The CDR3: CASSQDDSSYNSPLHF. In DNA form, the CDR3 reads TGTGCCAGCAGCCAGGACGACAGCTCCTATAATTCACCCCTCCACTTT.

The rearrangement links TRBV5-1 to TRBJ1-2; D is unclear. The CDR3 spans 13 residues. V was trimmed by 4 bases and J by 1 base, leaving 8 bases between them. In germline, CDR1 is SGHRS, CDR2 YFSETQ. CDR3 coding DNA: TGCGCCAGCAGCGCCGGACTTAACTATGGCTACACCTTC. Encoded protein: CASSAGLNYGYTF.

The chain is built from TRBV4-2 and TRBJ1-4; 7 positions match TRBD1. The germline gives CDR1 LGHNA, CDR2 YNFKEQ. This CDR3 has 17 amino acids. J was trimmed by 0 bases and V by 4 bases; bases with no gene match: 8. The CDR3 DNA is TGTGCCAGCAGCCCGACAGGGCCCATTGCAACTAATGAAAAACTGTTTTTT. This encodes CASSPTGPIATNEKLFF.

J is TRBJ1-3 and V is TRBV15; 7 bases fit TRBD1. Germline-derived CDR1 and CDR2 are LNHNV and YYDKDF (reference sequence). The CDR3 consists of 16 residues. V trimming: 3 bases; J trimming: 2 bases; junction bases outside the gene matches: 7. The CDR3 loop reads CATSRVNRGTGNTIYF. The CDR3 nucleotides read TGTGCCACCAGCAGGGTAAACAGGGGAACTGGAAACACCATATATTTT.

The rearrangement uses TRBV2 and TRBJ1-1, with TRBD1 as a possible D gene (5 bases). V was clipped by 6 bases and J by 2 bases, with 16 bases between them. Looked up from germline, CDR1 is SNHLY and CDR2 is FYNNEI. The CDR3 extends over 15 amino acids. CDR3 protein: CASRKRAGGNTEAFF. CDR3 bases: TGTGCCAGCAGGAAAAGGGCGGGGGGTAACACTGAAGCTTTCTTT.